The next 19 T cell receptor beta chains were all read from a single sample in a study of CD8 T cells in Susac syndrome. Reverse transcription of about 0.5 to 1 ug RNA was performed with random hexamers. MiXCR, applied by TCRdb to the immunoSEQ multiplex PCR reads, yields one record per CDR3 protein. The profile shows 150,000 to 200,000 distinct CDR3 sequences, less than 95% of them singletons. Sequenced material: CD4+ T cells from PBMCs. These receptors originate from a human donor in good health.

The chain couples TRBV29-1 to TRBJ1-1; D possibly corresponds to TRBD1 (6 bases). Trimming shortened V by 7 bases and J by 5 bases, and 23 bases separated the two germline ends. CDR1 is SQVTM, CDR2 ANQGSEA, per germline. The CDR3 consists of 15 residues. The CDR3 here is CSAGWKTGGVTEAFF. Written as DNA, the CDR3 is TGCAGCGCGGGGTGGAAGACAGGAGGGGTGACTGAAGCTTTCTTT.

The gene calls are TRBV20-1 and TRBJ2-1; D is ambiguous. V gave up 5 bases and J gave up 0 bases, with 11 bases separating them. The germline gives CDR1 DFQATT, CDR2 SNEGSKA (reference sequence). The CDR3 runs 14 residues. The CDR3 DNA follows: TGCAGTGCTCCAGACTCGAGCTCCTACAATGAGCAGTTCTTC. Protein sequence: CSAPDSSSYNEQFF.

The chain links TRBV28 to TRBJ1-2; 11 bases line up with TRBD1. V shed 5 bases and J 8 bases; nucleotides not matched to a gene: 7. The length of the CDR3 is 14 residues. The germline V gene has CDR1 MDHEN and CDR2 SYDVKM. In DNA form, the CDR3 reads TGTGCCAGCAGTCCGCGGACAGGGGGCATAGGCTACACCTTC. Protein sequence: CASSPRTGGIGYTF.

CDR3 in DNA: TGCAGTGCTAGCCTAGCGGGGGTGGCAGATACGCAGTATTTT. This encodes CSASLAGVADTQYF. This sequence joins TRBV20-1 and TRBJ2-3; 10 nucleotides agree with TRBD2. The CDR3 spans 14 residues. After removal of 3 bases from V and 4 bases from J, the junction contained 4 bases not matched to a gene. Germline lookup yields CDR1 DFQATT and CDR2 SNEGSKA (reference sequence).

The chain couples TRBV29-1 to TRBJ2-1, with TRBD2 matching 7 bases. The CDR3 extends over 13 amino acids. The germline V gene encodes CDR1 SQVTM and CDR2 ANQGSEA. After removal of 3 bases from V and 5 bases from J, the junction contained 4 bases not matched to a gene. The CDR3 DNA reads TGCAGCGTTGACAGGGCGGGAGACAATGAGCAGTTCTTC. Translated: CSVDRAGDNEQFF.

V gene TRBV20-1 combines with J gene TRBJ2-7; D is tentatively TRBD1 or TRBD2 (5 bases each). The CDR3 sequence is 11 residues long. The germline gives CDR1 DFQATT, CDR2 SNEGSKA (reference sequence). Trimming stripped 5 bases from V and 1 base from J, with 6 bases between. CDR3 sequence (DNA): TGCAGTGCTGGGGGTTCCTACGAGCAGTACTTC. Translated, it gives CSAGGSYEQYF.

V is TRBV30 and J is TRBJ1-2, with D unresolved. Germline V gene lookup returns CDR1 GTSNPN and CDR2 SVGIG (reference sequence). Trimming took 6 bases from V and 8 from J, leaving 10 bases between them. The CDR3 loop spans 10 amino acids. CDR3 region: CACFSLGYTF. In DNA, the CDR3 is TGTGCCTGCTTCTCTCTCGGCTACACCTTC.

The chain carries TRBV28 and TRBJ1-1; D is ambiguous. The CDR3 has 14 residues. The V end was cut by 9 bases, the J end by 6 bases, with 20 bases between. The germline CDR1 and CDR2 sequences are MDHEN and SYDVKM. CDR3 region: CASTKAGRPPEAFF. CDR3 coding DNA: TGTGCCAGTACAAAGGCTGGACGTCCCCCTGAAGCTTTCTTT.

This CDR3 reads CASTDREEYEQYF. The CDR3 DNA reads as TGTGCCAGCACCGACAGGGAGGAGTACGAGCAGTACTTC. This chain joins TRBV6-2 or TRBV6-3 and TRBJ2-7, with a weak D call TRBD1 (7 bases). The CDR3 spans 13 residues. Germline V gene data show CDR1 as MNHEY and CDR2 as SVGEGT. Trimming stripped 7 bases from V and 4 bases from J, with 14 bases between.

This chain links TRBV24-1 with TRBJ1-2, with D uncertain. The V and J ends lost 4 bases and 0 bases respectively, with 8 bases between them. This CDR3 region has 14 residues. Germline CDR1 and CDR2: KGHDR and SFDVKD. CDR3 sequence (DNA): TGTGCCACCAGTGAAGCAACCACTAACTATGGCTACACCTTC. Its translation is CATSEATTNYGYTF.

This clonotype was found a few times. The rearrangement links TRBV12-3 or TRBV12-4 to TRBJ2-7; TRBD2 matches at 8 bases. CDR3 length: 15 residues. V was clipped by 5 bases and J by 0 bases; unmatched bases: 6. CDR3 DNA: TGTGCCAGCAGTCCGGGACTAGGTAGCTCCTACGAGCAGTACTTC. The encoded protein is CASSPGLGSSYEQYF.

This chain joins TRBV5-1 and TRBJ1-5, with a weak D call TRBD1 (6 bases). Germline V gene data show CDR1 as SGHRS and CDR2 as YFSETQ. V was shortened by 0 bases and J by 0 bases, with 7 bases between the two germline ends. The CDR3 is 15 amino acids. The CDR3 loop reads CASSLGDTSNQPQHF. The CDR3 DNA is TGCGCCAGCAGCTTGGGGGACACTAGCAATCAGCCCCAGCATTTT. Looking up the rest from reference TRBV5-1 and TRBJ1-5 gives the full variable domain: KAGVTQTPRYLIKTRGQQVTLSCSPISGHRSVSWYQQTPGQGLQFLFEYFSETQRNKGNFPGRFSGRQFSNSRSEMNVSTLELGDSALYLCASSLGDTSNQPQHFGDGTRLSIL.

The chain has TRBV20-1 and TRBJ2-3; maybe TRBD2 (6 bases). The ends were cut back, 6 bases at V and 1 base at J, with 20 bases in the middle. The CDR3 runs 16 residues. Germline loops: CDR1 DFQATT, CDR2 SNEGSKA (reference sequence). This chain's CDR3 is CSAEEGIKRGTDTQYF. The CDR3 nucleotides are TGCAGTGCCGAGGAGGGGATTAAGAGGGGCACAGATACGCAGTATTTT.

This chain uses TRBV30 with TRBJ2-7; no clear D gene. Trimming cost V 3 bases and J 5 bases, with 8 bases left between them. The germline CDR1 and CDR2 sequences are GTSNPN and SVGIG (reference sequence). This CDR3 is 11 amino acids long. In nucleotides, the CDR3 is TGTGCCTGGAGGGATTTCGACGAGCAGTACTTC. Its translation is CAWRDFDEQYF.

The chain couples TRBV27 to TRBJ2-6; the D is unclear. V shed 3 bases and J shed 0 bases, with 15 bases lying between them. The germline V gene has CDR1 MNHEY and CDR2 SMNVEV (reference sequence). The CDR3 is made up of 18 amino acids. The CDR3 sequence: CASSFSAGRYSGANVLTF. CDR3 in DNA: TGTGCCAGCAGTTTTTCGGCAGGTCGTTACTCTGGGGCCAACGTCCTGACTTTC.

Only one count was recorded for this clonotype. The rearrangement links TRBV5-6 to TRBJ2-3; D is perhaps TRBD1 (5 bases). This CDR3 has 14 residues. Germline V lookup: CDR1 SGHDT, CDR2 YYEEEE. Trimming stripped 2 bases from V and 0 bases from J, with 7 bases between. In nucleotides, the CDR3 is TGTGCCAGCAGCTTTGACAGAAGCACAGATACGCAGTATTTT. Translating gives CASSFDRSTDTQYF.

The chain has TRBV6-6 and TRBJ2-3, with D perhaps given as TRBD1 or TRBD2 (5 bases each). Trimming removed 6 bases from V and 6 bases from J, with 16 bases in between. Germline V gene data show CDR1 as MNHNY and CDR2 as SVGAGI (reference sequence). The length of the CDR3 is 14 residues. The DNA for the CDR3 is TGTGCCAGCAGGGGGGTACAGACACTGGATACGCAGTATTTT. Its translation is CASRGVQTLDTQYF.

This clonotype was seen once. V and J are TRBV2 and TRBJ2-3, with D perhaps assigned TRBD1 or TRBD2 (5 bases each). Trimming took off 5 bases at V and 4 bases at J, with 10 bases between the two ends. The CDR3 contains 13 residues. Germline lookup yields CDR1 SNHLY and CDR2 FYNNEI. CDR3 DNA: TGTGCCAGCAGTTTCGGGGCCGCAGATACGCAGTATTTT. Residues: CASSFGAADTQYF.

The chain combines TRBV7-9 with TRBJ2-3; D may match TRBD1 or TRBD2 (5 bases each). CDR3 size: 16 residues. Trimming pared 1 base from V and 2 bases from J, leaving 13 bases between. CDR1 SEHNR and CDR2 FQNEAQ come from the germline V gene (reference sequence). The CDR3 loop is CASSLGDGGTTDTQYF. In DNA form, the CDR3 reads TGTGCCAGCAGCTTAGGGGACGGAGGAACCACAGATACGCAGTATTTT. Using reference TRBV7-9 and TRBJ2-3 for the parts outside the CDR3, the full variable domain is DTGVSQNPRHKITKRGQNVTFRCDPISEHNRLYWYRQTLGQGPEFLTYFQNEAQLEKSRLLSDRFSAERPKGSFSTLEIQRTEQGDSAMYLCASSLGDGGTTDTQYFGPGTRLTVL.